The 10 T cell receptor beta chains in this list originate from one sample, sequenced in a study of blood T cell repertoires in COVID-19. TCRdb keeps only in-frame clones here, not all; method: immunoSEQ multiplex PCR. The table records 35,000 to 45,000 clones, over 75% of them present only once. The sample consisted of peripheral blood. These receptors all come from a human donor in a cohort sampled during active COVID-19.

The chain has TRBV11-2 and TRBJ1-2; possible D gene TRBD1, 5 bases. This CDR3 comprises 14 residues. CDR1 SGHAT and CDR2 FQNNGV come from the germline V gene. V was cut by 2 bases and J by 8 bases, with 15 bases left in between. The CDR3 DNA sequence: TGTGCCAGCAGCTTATCCGACGGGGGTGACGGCTACACCTTC. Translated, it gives CASSLSDGGDGYTF.

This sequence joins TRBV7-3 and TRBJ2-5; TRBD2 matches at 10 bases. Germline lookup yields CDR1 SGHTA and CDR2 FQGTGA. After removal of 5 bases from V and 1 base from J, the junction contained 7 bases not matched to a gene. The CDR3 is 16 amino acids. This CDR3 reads CASSPGLAELQETQYF. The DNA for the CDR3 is TGTGCCAGCAGCCCCGGACTAGCGGAGCTCCAAGAGACCCAGTACTTC.

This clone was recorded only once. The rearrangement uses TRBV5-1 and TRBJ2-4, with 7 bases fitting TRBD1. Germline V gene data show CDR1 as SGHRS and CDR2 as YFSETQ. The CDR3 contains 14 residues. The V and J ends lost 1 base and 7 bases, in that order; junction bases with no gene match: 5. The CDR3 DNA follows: TGCGCCAGCAGCTTGACAGGGGACGAGAACATTCAGTACTTC. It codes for CASSLTGDENIQYF.

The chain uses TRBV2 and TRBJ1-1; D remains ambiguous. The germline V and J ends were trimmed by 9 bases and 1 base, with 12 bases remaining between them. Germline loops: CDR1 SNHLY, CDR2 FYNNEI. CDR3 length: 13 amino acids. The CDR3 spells CASGVRGNTEAFF. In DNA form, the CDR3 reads TGTGCCAGTGGCGTGCGGGGGAACACTGAAGCTTTCTTT.

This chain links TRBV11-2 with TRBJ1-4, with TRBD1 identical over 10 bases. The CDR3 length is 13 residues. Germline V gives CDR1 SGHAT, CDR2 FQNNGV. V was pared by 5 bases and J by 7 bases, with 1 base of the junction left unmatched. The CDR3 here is CASSRDRGEKLFF. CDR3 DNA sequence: TGTGCCAGCAGCCGGGACAGGGGTGAAAAACTGTTTTTT.

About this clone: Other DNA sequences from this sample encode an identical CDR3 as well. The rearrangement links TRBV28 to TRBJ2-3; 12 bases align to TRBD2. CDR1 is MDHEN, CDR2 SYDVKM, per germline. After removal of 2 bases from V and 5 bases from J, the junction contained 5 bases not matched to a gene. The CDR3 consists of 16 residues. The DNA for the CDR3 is TGTGCCAGCAGTTTACGGCTAGCGGGAGGGGGAGATACGCAGTATTTT. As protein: CASSLRLAGGGDTQYF.

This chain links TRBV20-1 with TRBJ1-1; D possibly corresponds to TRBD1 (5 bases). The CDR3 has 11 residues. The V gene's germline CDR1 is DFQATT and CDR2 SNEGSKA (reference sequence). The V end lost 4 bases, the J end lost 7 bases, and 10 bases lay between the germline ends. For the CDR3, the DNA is TGCAGTGCTACCGGGGGTAGTGAAGCTTTCTTT. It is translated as CSATGGSEAFF.

The CDR3 DNA follows: TGCGCCAGCAGCCCGATGAGCGAGCGGGGCTCCCCCTACGAGCAGTACTTC. Encoded protein: CASSPMSERGSPYEQYF. The rearrangement uses TRBV5-1 and TRBJ2-7; TRBD2 agrees at 7 bases. The germline gives CDR1 SGHRS, CDR2 YFSETQ. V gave up 4 bases and J gave up 2 bases; unmatched junction bases: 15. The CDR3 is made up of 17 amino acids.

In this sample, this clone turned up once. CDR3: CASRRQDNQPQHF. DNA for the CDR3: TGTGCCAGCAGGCGACAGGACAATCAGCCCCAGCATTTT. This chain connects TRBV6-5 to TRBJ1-5, with a tentative D call TRBD1 (6 bases). CDR1 and CDR2 (germline): MNHEY, SVGAGI. V was cut by 6 bases and J by 3 bases, with 9 bases left in between. The CDR3 extends over 13 amino acids.

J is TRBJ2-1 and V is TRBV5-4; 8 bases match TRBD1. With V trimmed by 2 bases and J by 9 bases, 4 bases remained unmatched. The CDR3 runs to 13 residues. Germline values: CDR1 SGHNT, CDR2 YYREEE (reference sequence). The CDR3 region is CASSFQGAGEQFF. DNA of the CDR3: TGTGCCAGCAGCTTCCAGGGGGCTGGTGAGCAGTTCTTC. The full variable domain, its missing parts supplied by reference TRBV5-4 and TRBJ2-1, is ETGVTQSPTHLIKTRGQQVTLRCSSQSGHNTVSWYQQALGQGPQFIFQYYREEENGRGNFPPRFSGLQFPNYSSELNVNALELDDSALYLCASSFQGAGEQFFGPGTRLTVL.